The 26 T cell receptor beta chains listed next were all sequenced from one sample in a study of T cells after yellow fever vaccination. TCRdb processed the 5' RACE reads anew with MiXCR; each CDR3 protein has one entry. The top ten hold around 16% of the sample, which has about 360,000 distinct CDR3 sequences, 6.2% seen once. The sample consisted of PBMCs, taken 5 days after the yellow fever booster vaccination. These receptors all stem from a man younger than 45 who received the YFV17D yellow fever vaccine.

The gene calls are TRBV11-2 and TRBJ2-1; 13 bases map to TRBD2. J gave up 0 bases and V 5 bases, and 10 bases lay outside the gene matches. This CDR3 spans 19 amino acids. Germline V lookup: CDR1 SGHAT, CDR2 FQNNGV. CDR3 residues: CASSPQRTSGRGSYNEQFF. The CDR3 DNA is TGTGCCAGCAGCCCACAGCGGACTAGCGGGAGAGGCTCCTACAATGAGCAGTTCTTC.

This clonotype was observed at least ten times. The chain is built from TRBV14 and TRBJ2-1, with D perhaps matching TRBD2 (6 bases). Germline V lookup: CDR1 SGHDN, CDR2 FVKESK. The CDR3 totals 16 residues. V dropped 0 bases and J dropped 4 bases, with 13 bases sitting between them. The CDR3 DNA reads as TGTGCCAGCAGCCAAGATCGGGCGCGGGATTACAATGAGCAGTTCTTC. Amino acids: CASSQDRARDYNEQFF.

The sample holds many counts of this clonotype. The gene calls are TRBV7-2 and TRBJ2-5; D ambiguous. The CDR3 is 12 amino acids. The V end was cut by 8 bases, the J end by 3 bases, with 10 bases between. CDR1 and CDR2 from the germline V gene are SGHTA and FQGNSA. DNA of the CDR3: TGTGCCAGCCGGGCCCGGAAAGAGACCCAGTACTTC. Its translation: CASRARKETQYF. The variable domain in full, with the rest retrieved from reference TRBV7-2 and TRBJ2-5, is GAGVSQSPSNKVTEKGKDVELRCDPISGHTALYWYRQSLGQGLEFLIYFQGNSAPDKSGLPSDRFSAERTGGSVSTLTIQRTQQEDSAVYLCASRARKETQYFGPGTRLLVL.

This clonotype was recorded many times. This chain uses TRBV9 with TRBJ2-2, with D perhaps TRBD1 (6 bases). This CDR3 region has 18 residues. CDR1 SGDLS and CDR2 YYNGEE come from the germline V gene. V shed 0 bases and J shed 3 bases, with 18 bases lying between them. CDR3 in DNA: TGTGCCAGCAGCGTAGCTGGGGGTGGACAGTGGGACACCGGGGAGCTGTTTTTT. As protein: CASSVAGGGQWDTGELFF. Full variable domain (rest looked up from reference TRBV9 and TRBJ2-2): DSGVTQTPKHLITATGQRVTLRCSPRSGDLSVYWYQQSLDQGLQFLIQYYNGEERAKGNILERFSAQQFPDLHSELNLSSLELGDSALYFCASSVAGGGQWDTGELFFGEGSRLTVL.

The chain employs TRBV6-2 or TRBV6-3 and TRBJ2-3; no reliable D call. V lost 6 bases and J 4 bases, leaving 5 bases between the germline ends. The CDR3 has 11 residues. Germline assignment: CDR1 MNHEY and CDR2 SVGEGT. CDR3 nucleotide sequence: TGTGCCAGCAGGATTTCAGATACGCAGTATTTT. Translating it yields CASRISDTQYF.

The sample holds many counts of this clonotype. The chain uses TRBV25-1 and TRBJ2-5, with D possibly matching TRBD2 (5 bases). The CDR3 sequence is 13 residues long. The V end lost 5 bases, the J end lost 5 bases, and 12 bases lay between the germline ends. Looked up from germline, CDR1 is MGHDK and CDR2 is SYGVNS. DNA for the CDR3: TGTGCCAGCAGTTTCCGGACTGGGGAGACCCAGTACTTC. This codes for CASSFRTGETQYF.

In this sample, this clonotype turned up a few times. The chain joins TRBV7-2 to TRBJ2-1; D may match TRBD1 or TRBD2 (5 bases each). CDR1 is SGHTA and CDR2 is FQGNSA in the germline V gene. The CDR3 has 13 amino acids. V lost 5 bases and J lost 5, with 10 bases in between. CDR3 bases: TGTGCCAGCAGCGTCGGGGCTAACAATGAGCAGTTCTTC. It translates to CASSVGANNEQFF.

The gene calls are TRBV20-1 and TRBJ2-3; tentatively, D is TRBD2 (5 bases). This CDR3 spans 15 amino acids. The V end was cut by 0 bases, the J end by 15 bases, with 25 bases between. The germline gives CDR1 DFQATT, CDR2 SNEGSKA (reference sequence). The CDR3 DNA sequence: TGCAGTGCTAGAGATCTGACTATCGGAGGTTTTATTTATTATTTT. Its protein is CSARDLTIGGFIYYF.

The chain has TRBV7-2 and TRBJ2-7; TRBD2 is a possible D gene (6 bases). The CDR3 loop spans 12 amino acids. Trimming pared 5 bases from V and 10 bases from J, leaving 15 bases between. Germline values: CDR1 SGHTA, CDR2 FQGNSA. The CDR3 sequence: CASSNPAGSQYF. In nucleotides, the CDR3 is TGTGCCAGCAGCAACCCCGCGGGGAGCCAGTACTTC. The whole variable domain, filled in from reference TRBV7-2 and TRBJ2-7, reads GAGVSQSPSNKVTEKGKDVELRCDPISGHTALYWYRQSLGQGLEFLIYFQGNSAPDKSGLPSDRFSAERTGGSVSTLTIQRTQQEDSAVYLCASSNPAGSQYFGPGTRLTVT.

This clonotype showed up many times. The CDR3 spells CASSSQAQISTDTQYF. The CDR3 bases are TGTGCCAGCAGCTCCCAGGCCCAAATTAGCACAGATACGCAGTATTTT. This chain links TRBV7-2 with TRBJ2-3; the D is unclear. Trimming pared 4 bases from V and 0 bases from J, leaving 14 bases between. Germline lookup yields CDR1 SGHTA and CDR2 FQGNSA. CDR3 size: 16 residues.

This clonotype has only a few counts. This chain connects TRBV7-3 to TRBJ2-1; TRBD1 matches at 8 bases. Germline assignment: CDR1 SGHTA and CDR2 FQGTGA. Germline trimming cut 3 bases from V and 6 bases from J; bases unmatched to any gene: 4. The CDR3 sequence is 14 residues long. CDR3: CASSFQGASNEQFF. CDR3 bases: TGTGCCAGCAGCTTTCAGGGGGCGTCCAATGAGCAGTTCTTC.

This clonotype was counted between two and nine times. The V gene is TRBV5-4, the J gene TRBJ1-2; D might be TRBD1 (5 bases). The CDR3 consists of 17 residues. Trimming took off 0 bases at V and 5 bases at J, with 20 bases between the two ends. CDR1 is SGHNT, CDR2 YYREEE, per germline (reference sequence). The CDR3 spells CASSLVRDVGSGYGYTF. For the CDR3, the DNA is TGTGCCAGCAGCTTGGTCCGGGACGTTGGATCAGGATATGGCTACACCTTC.

This clonotype was observed a few times. The chain is built from TRBV20-1 and TRBJ2-2; no clear D gene. Trimming took off 6 bases at V and 1 base at J, with 12 bases between the two ends. The CDR3 contains 14 residues. From germline, CDR1 is DFQATT and CDR2 SNEGSKA (reference sequence). In DNA, the CDR3 is TGCAGTGCCAGACCCCAATGGAACACCGGGGAGCTGTTTTTT. It is translated as CSARPQWNTGELFF.

V gene TRBV7-2 combines with J gene TRBJ1-6; 7 bases fit TRBD1. J lost 6 bases, V lost 5 bases, and 10 bases had no gene match. Germline assignment: CDR1 SGHTA and CDR2 FQGNSA. The length of the CDR3 is 16 residues. DNA of the CDR3: TGTGCCAGCAGCCCGGGACAGCCAGGGGCTAATTCACCCCTCCACTTT. This encodes CASSPGQPGANSPLHF.

Details on this clonotype: Since a much larger clone is just one base distant, this may be a read error. The chain links TRBV19 to TRBJ2-7; possible D gene TRBD2, 7 bases. This CDR3 has 12 residues. Germline CDR1 reads LNHDA; CDR2 reads SQIVND (reference sequence). CDR3 coding DNA: TGTACCAGTGCTTCCGGGGGGCGCGAGCAGTACTTC. Translated: CTSASGGREQYF.

This clonotype has a handful of counts. V and J are TRBV7-2 and TRBJ2-3; perhaps TRBD2 as D (6 bases). Germline V gene sequence: CDR1 SGHTA, CDR2 FQGNSA. V lost 0 bases to trimming and J lost 0 bases, with 19 bases between them. CDR3 length: 19 residues. The CDR3, as DNA: TGTGCCAGCAGCTTAGCGGGGCGGGGCGGAAGAACTAGCACAGATACGCAGTATTTT. Translating gives CASSLAGRGGRTSTDTQYF.

This clonotype has more than one count but fewer than ten. The chain carries TRBV3-1 and TRBJ2-7; D might be TRBD2 (5 bases). Trimming pared 0 bases from V and 0 bases from J, leaving 12 bases between. The CDR3 spans 16 residues. Per germline, CDR1 LGHDT and CDR2 YNNKEL (reference sequence). The CDR3 protein is CASSQEAGGSSYEQYF. In nucleotides, the CDR3 is TGTGCCAGCAGCCAAGAGGCGGGTGGGAGCTCCTACGAGCAGTACTTC.

The rearrangement uses TRBV10-2 and TRBJ2-1; 8 nucleotides align to TRBD2. Trimming took 3 bases from V and 4 from J; bases not matched to a gene: 20. The CDR3 runs to 20 residues. CDR1 is WSHSY, CDR2 SAAADI, per germline. CDR3 residues: CASSDPPLAAITSFYNEQFF. The CDR3 coding sequence is TGCGCCAGCAGTGACCCCCCACTAGCGGCCATAACCAGTTTTTACAATGAGCAGTTCTTC.

In the case of this clonotype: No DNA is shown, since the ends of the CDR3 on it are uncertain; the CDR3 is the one TCRdb lists. The chain joins TRBV14 to TRBJ2-1; the D call in the table, TRBD2, was not verified against the DNA. Germline lookup yields CDR1 SGHDN and CDR2 FVKESK. The CDR3 length is 15 residues, termini included. This CDR3 reads CASSQDRVAGGTEFF.

At least ten counts were recorded for this clonotype. The gene calls are TRBV10-3 and TRBJ2-7, with 8 positions matching TRBD2. This CDR3 has 16 amino acids. Germline trimming cut 4 bases from V and 1 base from J; bases unmatched to any gene: 9. CDR1 is ENHRY, CDR2 SYGVKD, per germline. CDR3 in amino acids: CAISAVRAGASYEQYF. The CDR3 region has the DNA TGTGCCATCAGTGCCGTCCGAGCGGGGGCTTCCTACGAGCAGTACTTC.

In this sample, this clonotype turned up many times. V and J are TRBV29-1 and TRBJ2-4; D is perhaps TRBD1 (6 bases). There are 12 residues in the CDR3. Per germline, CDR1 SQVTM and CDR2 ANQGSEA. V was cut by 5 bases and J by 3 bases, with 8 bases left in between. CDR3 in amino acids: CSVLGGKNIQYF. Written as DNA, the CDR3 is TGCAGCGTTTTAGGGGGCAAAAACATTCAGTACTTC. The variable domain in full, completed from reference TRBV29-1 and TRBJ2-4, reads SAVISQKPSRDICQRGTSLTIQCQVDSQVTMMFWYRQQPGQSLTLIATANQGSEATYESGFVIDKFPISRPNLTFSTLTVSNMSPEDSSIYLCSVLGGKNIQYFGAGTRLSVL.

A few counts support this clonotype. The chain has TRBV20-1 and TRBJ2-1; D not certain. Trimming cost V 3 bases and J 8 bases, with 20 bases left between them. This CDR3 comprises 15 residues. Looked up from germline, CDR1 is DFQATT and CDR2 is SNEGSKA (reference sequence). The CDR3, as DNA: TGCAGTGCTAGTGATGGTTCACTAAACACCGATGAGCAGTTCTTC. Encoded protein: CSASDGSLNTDEQFF.

This clonotype has a handful of counts. The rearrangement joins TRBV5-6 to TRBJ2-3; the match to TRBD2 covers 10 bases. The ends lost 2 bases at V and 1 base at J; junction bases unmatched: 10. The CDR3 extends over 18 amino acids. Germline V gives CDR1 SGHDT, CDR2 YYEEEE. The CDR3 protein is CASSFRATGTSGTDTQYF. DNA of the CDR3: TGTGCCAGCAGCTTCCGTGCCACCGGGACTAGCGGCACAGATACGCAGTATTTT.

In this sample, this clonotype turned up a few times. J is TRBJ2-3 and V is TRBV15; unclear D gene. Trimming removed 11 bases at V and 0 bases at J, with 12 bases between. The CDR3 is 13 residues long. CDR1 and CDR2 (germline): LNHNV, YYDKDF (reference sequence). This CDR3 is CAYNPGSTDTQYF. The CDR3 DNA reads TGTGCCTACAATCCCGGTAGCACAGATACGCAGTATTTT. Using reference TRBV15 and TRBJ2-3 for the parts outside the CDR3, the full variable domain is DAMVIQNPRYQVTQFGKPVTLSCSQTLNHNVMYWYQQKSSQAPKLLFHYYDKDFNNEADTPDNFQSRRPNTSFCFLDIRSPGLGDTAMYLCAYNPGSTDTQYFGPGTRLTVL.

This clonotype was counted a few times. The chain recombines TRBV5-4 with TRBJ2-4; 9 nucleotides agree with TRBD2. The J segment lost 9 bases and the V segment lost 0 bases, leaving 13 bases of the junction unmatched. This CDR3 comprises 17 residues. CDR1 is SGHNT, CDR2 YYREEE, per germline (reference sequence). The CDR3 reads CASSLGRGGGRAFIQYF. CDR3 bases: TGTGCCAGCAGCTTGGGAAGAGGGGGCGGGAGGGCCTTCATTCAGTACTTC.

This clonotype was seen repeatedly, ten times or more. This rearrangement joins TRBV3-1 to TRBJ1-1, with D unclear. The CDR3 length is 12 residues. CDR1 LGHDT and CDR2 YNNKEL come from the germline V gene (reference sequence). Trimming removed 4 bases from V and 8 bases from J, with 11 bases in between. The CDR3 coding sequence is TGTGCCAGCAGCCCCTCTGGGAGAGAAGCTTTCTTT. It encodes CASSPSGREAFF.